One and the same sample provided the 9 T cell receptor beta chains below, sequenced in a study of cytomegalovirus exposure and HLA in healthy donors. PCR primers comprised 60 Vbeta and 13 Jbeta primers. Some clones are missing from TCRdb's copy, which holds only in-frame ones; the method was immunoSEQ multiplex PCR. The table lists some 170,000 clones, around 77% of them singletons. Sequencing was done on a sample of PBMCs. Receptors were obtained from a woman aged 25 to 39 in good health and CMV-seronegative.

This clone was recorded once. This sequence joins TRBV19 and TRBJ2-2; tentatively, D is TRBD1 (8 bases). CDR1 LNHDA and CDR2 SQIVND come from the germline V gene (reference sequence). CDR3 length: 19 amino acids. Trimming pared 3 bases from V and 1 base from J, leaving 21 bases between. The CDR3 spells CASSISPAGDRMNTGELFF. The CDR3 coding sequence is TGTGCCAGTAGTATCTCCCCCGCGGGGGACAGGATGAACACCGGGGAGCTGTTTTTT.

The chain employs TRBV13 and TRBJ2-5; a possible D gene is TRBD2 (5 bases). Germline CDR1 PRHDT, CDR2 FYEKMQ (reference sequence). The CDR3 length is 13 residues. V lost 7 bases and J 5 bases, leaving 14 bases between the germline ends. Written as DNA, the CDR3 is TGTGCCAGCAACCGGAGGAGTGGGGAGACCCAGTACTTC. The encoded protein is CASNRRSGETQYF.

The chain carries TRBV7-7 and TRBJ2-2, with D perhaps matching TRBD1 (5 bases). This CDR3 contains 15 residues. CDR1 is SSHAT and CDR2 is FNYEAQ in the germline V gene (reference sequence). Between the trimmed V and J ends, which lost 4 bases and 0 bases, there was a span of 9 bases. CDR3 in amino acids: CASSSDSSNTGELFF. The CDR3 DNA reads TGTGCCAGCAGCTCCGACAGTTCGAACACCGGGGAGCTGTTTTTT.

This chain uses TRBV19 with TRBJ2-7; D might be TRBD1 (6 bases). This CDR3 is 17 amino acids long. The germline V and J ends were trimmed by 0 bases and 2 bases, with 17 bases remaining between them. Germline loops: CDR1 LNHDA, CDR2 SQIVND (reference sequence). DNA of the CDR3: TGTGCCAGTAGTATAGACTCGGACAGTTTAAAACCCTACGAGCAGTACTTC. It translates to CASSIDSDSLKPYEQYF.

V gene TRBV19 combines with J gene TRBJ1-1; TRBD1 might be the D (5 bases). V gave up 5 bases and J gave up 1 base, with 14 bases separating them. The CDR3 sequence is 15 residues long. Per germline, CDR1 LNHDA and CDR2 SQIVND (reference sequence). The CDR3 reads CASSLDTGPNTEAFF. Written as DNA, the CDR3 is TGTGCCAGTAGTCTCGACACAGGCCCGAACACTGAAGCTTTCTTT.

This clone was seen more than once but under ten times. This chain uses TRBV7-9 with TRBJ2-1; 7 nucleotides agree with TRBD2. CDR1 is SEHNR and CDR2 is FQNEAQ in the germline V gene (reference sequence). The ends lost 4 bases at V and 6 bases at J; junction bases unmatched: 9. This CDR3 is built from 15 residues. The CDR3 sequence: CASSSGGRESNEQFF. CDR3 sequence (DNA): TGTGCCAGCAGCTCTGGGGGGAGGGAGTCCAATGAGCAGTTCTTC.

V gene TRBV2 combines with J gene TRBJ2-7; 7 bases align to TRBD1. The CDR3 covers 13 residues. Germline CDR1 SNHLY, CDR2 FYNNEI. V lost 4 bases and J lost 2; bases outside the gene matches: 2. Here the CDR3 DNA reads TGTGCCAGCAGTGGGGACAGCGCCTACGAGCAGTACTTC. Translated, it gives CASSGDSAYEQYF.

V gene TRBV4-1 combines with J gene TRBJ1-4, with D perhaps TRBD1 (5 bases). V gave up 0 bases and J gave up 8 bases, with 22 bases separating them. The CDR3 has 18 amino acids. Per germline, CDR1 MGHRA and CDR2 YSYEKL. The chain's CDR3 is CASSQDPGAGLFGEKLFF. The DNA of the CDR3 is TGCGCCAGCAGCCAAGATCCGGGCGCAGGGTTGTTTGGGGAAAAACTGTTTTTT.

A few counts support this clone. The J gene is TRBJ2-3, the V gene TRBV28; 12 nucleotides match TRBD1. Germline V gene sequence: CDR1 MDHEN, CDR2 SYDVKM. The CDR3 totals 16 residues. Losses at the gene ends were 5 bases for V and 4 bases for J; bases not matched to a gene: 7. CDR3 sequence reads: CASSPSGTGGADTQYF. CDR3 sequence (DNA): TGTGCCAGCAGTCCTTCCGGGACAGGGGGCGCAGATACGCAGTATTTT.